Listed here is a single T cell receptor (beta chain). Which antigen it targets is not known. Base qualities are not provided; no much larger clone lies one nucleotide away. Patients with a history of autoimmune disease or receiving systemic immunosuppression were excluded from the trial. Peripheral blood for TCR sequencing was collected from all dose cohorts at baseline, on cycle 4 day 1, and on cycle 7 day 1. The samples were drawn from a first-in-human, open-label, multicenter phase I dose-escalation trial of ivuxolimab. Adults with locally advanced or metastatic melanoma, renal cell carcinoma, hepatocellular carcinoma or head and neck squamous cell carcinoma were enrolled in the trial. CD4+ and CD8+ T cells were sorted separately from peripheral blood before TCR sequencing. Genomic DNA was isolated from the sorted cells so that the TCRbeta CDR3 region could be sequenced. The immunoSEQ Assay was used for sequencing of TCRbeta CDR3 regions. TCRdb took this table from immuneACCESS and kept in-frame rearrangements with V and J called. Such tables lack part of the clones; where checked against another copy, unresolved V genes explain under half of the gap, and the rest is unexplained. For this sample there are 65,000 to 75,000 clones; around 86% appear just once. Approximately 0.38% of the sample comes from the top ten.

These data belong to a study of OX40 agonist ivuxolimab in advanced cancers. Turning to the overall study: Ivuxolimab, which targeted the costimulatory receptor OX40 (CD134), was an agonistic, fully human IgG2 monoclonal antibody. In the dose-escalation cohort, 70% to 85% of patients were male, and the mean age was about 55 years, with a range of 23 to 79. The purpose of peripheral TCRbeta sequencing was to test whether ivuxolimab changed TCR sequence diversity and led to clonal T-cell expansion. Three dose-escalation patients achieved partial responses, one with hepatocellular carcinoma and two with cutaneous melanoma. The monotherapy dose-escalation portion (N of about 52 patients) of the phase I ivuxolimab trial is reported in the paper. Patients were allowed to have had prior anti-PD-1, anti-PD-L1 or anti-CTLA-4 therapy, and around 40% of the dose-escalation patients had previously received checkpoint inhibitors. Among the roughly 52 dose-escalation patients, around 20 had hepatocellular carcinoma, roughly 15 melanoma, 9 renal cell carcinoma and 9 head and neck cancer. Intravenous ivuxolimab was administered to patients every 2 weeks at six dose levels: 0.01, 0.1, 0.3, 1.5, 3 and 10 mg/kg. Here is what the overall study found, with its caveats: Clonal expansion of both CD4+ and CD8+ blood T cells was observed from baseline to week 6 at doses 0.1 to 3.0 mg/kg. After ivuxolimab, more expanded clones were found on average in CD8+ T cells than in CD4+ T cells. The antigen specificity of the clonally expanded peripheral T cells was not determined. Low levels of normalized T-cell clonal expansion were also seen in some patients who did not respond. In partial responders in the 0.1-3.0 mg/kg groups, normalized peripheral clonal expansion was found to be among the lowest, especially among CD8+ T cells.

CDR1 and CDR2 are drawn from the germline V gene (reference sequence): MNHEY, SMNVEV. At the junction V is shortened by 0 bases and J by 0 bases, with 3 bases in between. From the cysteine up to the phenylalanine, the CDR3 has a length of 15 residues. This entry keeps only the CDR3 DNA: 45 bases, framed from base 1. Specimen: CD4+ or CD8+ T cells sorted from blood, collected in a trial of the OX40 agonist ivuxolimab. This sequence uses TRBV27 and TRBJ2-6; a confident D gene designation cannot be given. The sequence was collected from an adult with an advanced solid tumor such as melanoma, head and neck, liver or kidney cancer. In nucleotides, the sequence is TGTGCCAGCAGTTTATCGGTCTCTGGGGCCAACGTCCTGACTTTC. Translated, this is CASSLSVSGANVLTF.